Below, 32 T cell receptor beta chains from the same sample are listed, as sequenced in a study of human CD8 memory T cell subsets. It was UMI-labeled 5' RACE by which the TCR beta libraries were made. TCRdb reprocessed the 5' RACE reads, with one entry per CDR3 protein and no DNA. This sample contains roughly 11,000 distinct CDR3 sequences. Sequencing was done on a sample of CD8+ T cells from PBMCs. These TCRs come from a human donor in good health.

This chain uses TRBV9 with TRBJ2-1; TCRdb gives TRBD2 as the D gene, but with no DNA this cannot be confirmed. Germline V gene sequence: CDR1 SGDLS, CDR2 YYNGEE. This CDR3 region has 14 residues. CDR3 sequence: CASSSTGLDNEQFF.

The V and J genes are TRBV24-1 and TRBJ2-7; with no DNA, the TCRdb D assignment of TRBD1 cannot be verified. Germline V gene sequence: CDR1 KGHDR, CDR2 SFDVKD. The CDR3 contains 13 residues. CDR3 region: CATSDFTGGEQYF.

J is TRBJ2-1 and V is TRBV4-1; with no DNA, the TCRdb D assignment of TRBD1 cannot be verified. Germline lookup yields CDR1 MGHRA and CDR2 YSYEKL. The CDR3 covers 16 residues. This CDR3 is CASSQTGTGGFDEQFF.

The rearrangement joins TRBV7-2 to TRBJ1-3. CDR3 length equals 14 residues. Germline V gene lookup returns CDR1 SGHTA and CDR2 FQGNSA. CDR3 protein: CASSVRVSGNTIYF.

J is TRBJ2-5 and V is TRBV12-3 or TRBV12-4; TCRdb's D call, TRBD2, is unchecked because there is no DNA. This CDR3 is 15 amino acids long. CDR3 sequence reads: CASSLEGNTGETQYF.

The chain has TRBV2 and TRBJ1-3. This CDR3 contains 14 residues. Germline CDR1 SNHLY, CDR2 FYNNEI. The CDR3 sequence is CAKQSRGSGNTIYF.

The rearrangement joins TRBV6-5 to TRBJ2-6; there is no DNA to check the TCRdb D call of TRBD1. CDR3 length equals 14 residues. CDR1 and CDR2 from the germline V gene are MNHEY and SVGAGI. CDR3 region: CASSSPAGANVLTF.

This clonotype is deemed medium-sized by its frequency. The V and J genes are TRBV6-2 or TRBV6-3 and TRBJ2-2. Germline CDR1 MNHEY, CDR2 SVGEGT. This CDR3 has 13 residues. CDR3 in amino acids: CASSLWNTGELFF.

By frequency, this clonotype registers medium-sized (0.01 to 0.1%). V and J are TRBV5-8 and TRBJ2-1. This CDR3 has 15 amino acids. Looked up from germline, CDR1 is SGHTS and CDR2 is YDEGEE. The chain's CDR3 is CASSLLAATIIEQFF.

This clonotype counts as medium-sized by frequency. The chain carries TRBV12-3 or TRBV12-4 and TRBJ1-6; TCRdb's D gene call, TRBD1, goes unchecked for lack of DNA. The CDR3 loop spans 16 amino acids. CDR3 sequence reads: CASSPTGSVTNSPLHF.

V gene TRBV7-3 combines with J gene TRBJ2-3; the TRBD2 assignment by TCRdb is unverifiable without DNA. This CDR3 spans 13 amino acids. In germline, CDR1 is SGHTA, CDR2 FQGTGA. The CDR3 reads CASSSLAGDTQYF.

CDR3 in amino acids: CASSLNLHNEQFF. This chain uses TRBV7-8 with TRBJ2-1. The CDR3 runs 13 residues. The germline V gene encodes CDR1 SGHVS and CDR2 FQNEAQ.

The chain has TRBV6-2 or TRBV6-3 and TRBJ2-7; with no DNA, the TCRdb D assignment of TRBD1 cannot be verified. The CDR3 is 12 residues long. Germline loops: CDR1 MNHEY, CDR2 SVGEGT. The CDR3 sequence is CASGLGAYEQYF.

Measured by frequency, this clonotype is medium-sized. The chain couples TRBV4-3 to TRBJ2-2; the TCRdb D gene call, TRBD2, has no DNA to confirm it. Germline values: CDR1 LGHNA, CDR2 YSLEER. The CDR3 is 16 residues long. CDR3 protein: CASSQDWEREVGELFF.

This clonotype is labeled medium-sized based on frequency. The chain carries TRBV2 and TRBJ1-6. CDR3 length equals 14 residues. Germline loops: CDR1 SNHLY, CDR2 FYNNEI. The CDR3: CASSVRPPNSPLHF.

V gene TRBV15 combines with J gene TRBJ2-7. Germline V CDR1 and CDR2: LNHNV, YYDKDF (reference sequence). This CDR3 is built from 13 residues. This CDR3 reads CATSRDRSGEQYF.

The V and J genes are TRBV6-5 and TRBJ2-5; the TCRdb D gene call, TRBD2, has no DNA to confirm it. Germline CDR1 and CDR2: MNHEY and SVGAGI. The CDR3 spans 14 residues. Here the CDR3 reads CASRTLADQETQYF.

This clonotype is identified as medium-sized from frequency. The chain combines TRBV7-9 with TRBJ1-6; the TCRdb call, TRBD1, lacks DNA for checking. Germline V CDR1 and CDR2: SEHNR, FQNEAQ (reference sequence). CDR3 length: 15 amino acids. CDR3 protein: CASSKDSDLISPLHF.

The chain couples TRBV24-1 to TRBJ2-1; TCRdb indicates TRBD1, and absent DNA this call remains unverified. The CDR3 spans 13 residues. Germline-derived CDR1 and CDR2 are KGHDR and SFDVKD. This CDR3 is CATSWGGVDEQFF.

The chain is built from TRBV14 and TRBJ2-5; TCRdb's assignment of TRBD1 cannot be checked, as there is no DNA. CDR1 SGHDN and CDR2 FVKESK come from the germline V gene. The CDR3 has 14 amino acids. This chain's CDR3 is CASSQVRGQETQYF.

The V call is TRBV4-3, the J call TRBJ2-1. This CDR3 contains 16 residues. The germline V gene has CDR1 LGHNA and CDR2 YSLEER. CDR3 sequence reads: CASSQDVTTFYNEQFF.

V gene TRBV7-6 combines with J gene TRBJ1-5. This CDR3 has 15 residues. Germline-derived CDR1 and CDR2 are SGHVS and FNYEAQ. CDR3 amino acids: CASSLSQAPNQPQHF.

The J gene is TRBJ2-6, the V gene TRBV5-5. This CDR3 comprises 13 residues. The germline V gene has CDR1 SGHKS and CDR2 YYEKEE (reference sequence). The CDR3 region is CASSLTGANVLTF. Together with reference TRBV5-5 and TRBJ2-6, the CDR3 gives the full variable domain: DAGVTQSPTHLIKTRGQQVTLRCSPISGHKSVSWYQQVLGQGPQFIFQYYEKEERGRGNFPDRFSARQFPNYSSELNVNALLLGDSALYLCASSLTGANVLTFGAGSRLTVL.

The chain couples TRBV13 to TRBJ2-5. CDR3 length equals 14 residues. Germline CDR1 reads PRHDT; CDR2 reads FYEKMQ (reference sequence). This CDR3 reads CASSLGGYQETQYF.

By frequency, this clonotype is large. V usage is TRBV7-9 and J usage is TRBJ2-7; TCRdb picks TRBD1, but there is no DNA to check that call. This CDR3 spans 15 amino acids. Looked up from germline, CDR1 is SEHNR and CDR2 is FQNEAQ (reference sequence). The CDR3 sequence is CASSPGSDGNYEQYF.

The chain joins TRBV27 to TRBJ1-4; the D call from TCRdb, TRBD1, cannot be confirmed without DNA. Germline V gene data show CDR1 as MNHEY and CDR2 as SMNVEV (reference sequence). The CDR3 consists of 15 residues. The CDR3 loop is CASSLATGGRPKLFF.

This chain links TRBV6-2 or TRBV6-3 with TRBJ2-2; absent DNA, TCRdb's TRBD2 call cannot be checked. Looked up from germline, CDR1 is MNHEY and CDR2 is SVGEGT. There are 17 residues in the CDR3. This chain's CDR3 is CASSLIPGTSGTGELFF.

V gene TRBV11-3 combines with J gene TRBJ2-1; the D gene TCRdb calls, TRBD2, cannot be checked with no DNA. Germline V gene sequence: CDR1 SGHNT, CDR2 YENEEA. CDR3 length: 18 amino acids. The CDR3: CASSLVKDWTSGRNEQFF.

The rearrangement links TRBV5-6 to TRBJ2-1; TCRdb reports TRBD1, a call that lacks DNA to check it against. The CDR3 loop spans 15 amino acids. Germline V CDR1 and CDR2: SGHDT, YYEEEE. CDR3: CASSLGTGVSDEQFF. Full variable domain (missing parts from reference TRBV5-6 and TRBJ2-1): DAGVTQSPTHLIKTRGQQVTLRCSPKSGHDTVSWYQQALGQGPQFIFQYYEEEERQRGNFPDRFSGHQFPNYSSELNVNALLLGDSALYLCASSLGTGVSDEQFFGPGTRLTVL.

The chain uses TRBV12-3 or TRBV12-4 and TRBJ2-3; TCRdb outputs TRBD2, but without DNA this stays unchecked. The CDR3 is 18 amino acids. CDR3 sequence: CASRGLAGGLYDTDTQYF.

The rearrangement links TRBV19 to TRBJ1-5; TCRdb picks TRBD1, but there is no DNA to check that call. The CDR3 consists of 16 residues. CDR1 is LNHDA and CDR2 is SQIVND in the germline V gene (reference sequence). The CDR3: CASSISAGVSNQPQHF.

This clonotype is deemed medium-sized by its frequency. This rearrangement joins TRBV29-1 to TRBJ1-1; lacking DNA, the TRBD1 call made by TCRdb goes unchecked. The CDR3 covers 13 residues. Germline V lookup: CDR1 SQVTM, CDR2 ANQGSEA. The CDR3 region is CSVMTAMNTEAFF. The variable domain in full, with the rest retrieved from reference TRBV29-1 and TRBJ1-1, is SAVISQKPSRDICQRGTSLTIQCQVDSQVTMMFWYRQQPGQSLTLIATANQGSEATYESGFVIDKFPISRPNLTFSTLTVSNMSPEDSSIYLCSVMTAMNTEAFFGQGTRLTVV.